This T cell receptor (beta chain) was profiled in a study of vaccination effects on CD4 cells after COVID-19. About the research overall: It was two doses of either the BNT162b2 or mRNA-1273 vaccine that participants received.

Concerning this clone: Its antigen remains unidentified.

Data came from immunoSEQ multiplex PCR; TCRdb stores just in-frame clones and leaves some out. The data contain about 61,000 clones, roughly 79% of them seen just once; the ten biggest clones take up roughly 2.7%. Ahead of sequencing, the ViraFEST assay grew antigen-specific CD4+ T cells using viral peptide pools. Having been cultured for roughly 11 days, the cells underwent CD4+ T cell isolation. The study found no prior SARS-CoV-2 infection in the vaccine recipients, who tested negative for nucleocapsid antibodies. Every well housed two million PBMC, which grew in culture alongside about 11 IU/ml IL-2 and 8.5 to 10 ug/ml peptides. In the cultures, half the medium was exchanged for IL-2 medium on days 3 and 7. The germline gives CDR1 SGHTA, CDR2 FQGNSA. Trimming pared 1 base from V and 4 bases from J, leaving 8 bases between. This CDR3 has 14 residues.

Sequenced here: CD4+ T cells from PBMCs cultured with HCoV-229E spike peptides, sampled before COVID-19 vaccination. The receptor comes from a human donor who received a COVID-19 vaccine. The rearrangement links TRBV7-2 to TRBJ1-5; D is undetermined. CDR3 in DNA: TGTGCCAGCAGCTTAGGGGTCCCTAATCAGCCCCAGCATTTT. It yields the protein CASSLGVPNQPQHF. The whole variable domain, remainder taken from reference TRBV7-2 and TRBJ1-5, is GAGVSQSPSNKVTEKGKDVELRCDPISGHTALYWYRQSLGQGLEFLIYFQGNSAPDKSGLPSDRFSAERTGGSVSTLTIQRTQQEDSAVYLCASSLGVPNQPQHFGDGTRLSIL.